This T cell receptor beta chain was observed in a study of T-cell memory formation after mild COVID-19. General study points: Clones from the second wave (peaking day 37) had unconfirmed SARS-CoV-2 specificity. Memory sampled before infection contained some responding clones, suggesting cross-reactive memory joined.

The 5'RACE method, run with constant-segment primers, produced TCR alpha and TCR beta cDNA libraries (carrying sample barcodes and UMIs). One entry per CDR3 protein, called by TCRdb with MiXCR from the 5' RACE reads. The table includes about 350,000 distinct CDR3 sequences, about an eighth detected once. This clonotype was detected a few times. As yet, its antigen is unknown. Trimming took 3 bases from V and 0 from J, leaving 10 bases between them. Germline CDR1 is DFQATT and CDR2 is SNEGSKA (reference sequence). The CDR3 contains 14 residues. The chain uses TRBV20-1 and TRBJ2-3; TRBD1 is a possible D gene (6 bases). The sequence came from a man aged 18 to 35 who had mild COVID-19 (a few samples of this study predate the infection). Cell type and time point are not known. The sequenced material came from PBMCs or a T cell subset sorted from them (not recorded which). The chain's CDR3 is CSASPGASTDTQYF. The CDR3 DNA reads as TGCAGTGCTAGCCCAGGGGCTAGCACAGATACGCAGTATTTT.